These 28 T cell receptor beta chains share one sample of origin, sequenced in a study of cytomegalovirus exposure and HLA in healthy donors. A multiplex PCR was run with 60 Vbeta primers and 13 Jbeta primers. The data were produced by immunoSEQ multiplex PCR, yet TCRdb's version contains in-frame clones alone and is incomplete. The table has roughly 80,000 clones, less than 85% seen once; the top ten hold about 1.1%. Sequenced: PBMCs. All receptors come from a male donor in good health and CMV-seronegative.

Turning to this clone: One junction end does not reproduce the germline sequence, and a read error may be involved. The chain couples TRBV6-1 to TRBJ1-2, with 11 bases fitting TRBD1. This CDR3 region has 14 residues. Germline-derived CDR1 and CDR2 are MNHNS and SASEGT. CDR3 region: CATEAGQGAYGYPF. The CDR3 DNA follows: TGTGCCACCGAAGCAGGACAGGGGGCCTATGGCTACCCCTTC.

The chain carries TRBV11-1 and TRBJ1-2, with TRBD1 as a possible D gene (6 bases). V was trimmed by 1 base and J by 7 bases, leaving 13 bases between them. This CDR3 is 14 amino acids long. From germline, CDR1 is SGHAT and CDR2 FQDESV (reference sequence). CDR3 sequence: CASSLDHSGAGYTF. CDR3 nucleotide sequence: TGTGCCAGCAGCTTAGATCATTCAGGGGCTGGCTACACCTTC.

The chain recombines TRBV27 with TRBJ1-3; D is perhaps TRBD1 (6 bases). The V and J ends lost 4 bases and 1 base respectively, with 11 bases between them. CDR3 length equals 15 residues. The germline V gene has CDR1 MNHEY and CDR2 SMNVEV (reference sequence). The CDR3 DNA reads as TGTGCCAGCAGTTCCAGGGGTCTTTCTGGAAACACCATATATTTT. This encodes CASSSRGLSGNTIYF.

This sequence joins TRBV19 and TRBJ1-2; D not certain. V shed 7 bases and J shed 3 bases, with 12 bases lying between them. This CDR3 is built from 13 residues. Germline V gives CDR1 LNHDA, CDR2 SQIVND (reference sequence). CDR3 protein: CASKLQPDYGYTF. In DNA form, the CDR3 reads TGTGCCAGTAAACTCCAACCGGACTATGGCTACACCTTC.

The chain employs TRBV25-1 and TRBJ1-6, with 8 bases identical to TRBD1. CDR3 length: 16 amino acids. The J segment lost 9 bases and the V segment lost 5 bases, leaving 12 bases of the junction unmatched. Germline values: CDR1 MGHDK, CDR2 SYGVNS. The DNA of the CDR3 is TGTGCCAGCAGTAGCTCTATCACAGGGGGAGCTTCACCCCTCCACTTT. It translates to CASSSSITGGASPLHF.

This chain links TRBV19 with TRBJ1-1; D gene ambiguous. V lost 5 bases, J lost 4 bases, and 11 bases lay in between. Germline V gene sequence: CDR1 LNHDA, CDR2 SQIVND (reference sequence). CDR3 length: 13 amino acids. For the CDR3, the DNA is TGTGCCAGTAGTGCCGGGGTGGGCACTGAAGCTTTCTTT. It encodes CASSAGVGTEAFF.

The chain carries TRBV5-1 and TRBJ2-1; TRBD1 matches 8 bases. V gave up 5 bases and J gave up 0 bases; unmatched junction bases: 4. The germline V gene encodes CDR1 SGHRS and CDR2 YFSETQ. The CDR3 length is 15 residues. DNA of the CDR3: TGCGCCAGCAGTTCCGGACAGGGCTCCTACAATGAGCAGTTCTTC. Encoded protein: CASSSGQGSYNEQFF.

This clone was observed a handful of times. The V call is TRBV27, the J call TRBJ1-1, with 7 bases identical to TRBD1. J lost 2 bases, V lost 6 bases, and 6 bases had no gene match. Germline V gene sequence: CDR1 MNHEY, CDR2 SMNVEV (reference sequence). The CDR3 has 14 amino acids. CDR3 sequence (DNA): TGTGCCAGCAGGGAGACAGGGTTCAACACTGAAGCTTTCTTT. Translated: CASRETGFNTEAFF.

On this clone itself: At one of its ends the junction is not consistent with the germline gene, which may arise from a read error. This rearrangement joins TRBV7-9 to TRBJ2-3, with 8 bases fitting TRBD2. The CDR3 is 16 amino acids. Germline V lookup: CDR1 SEHNR, CDR2 FQNEAQ (reference sequence). Here the CDR3 DNA reads TGTTCCAGCAGCCCAAAAGCGGGAGTGGGCACAGATACGCAGTATTTT. Translation gives CSSSPKAGVGTDTQYF.

V and J are TRBV5-4 and TRBJ1-1; 9 positions match TRBD1. Germline V gene sequence: CDR1 SGHNT, CDR2 YYREEE (reference sequence). CDR3 length: 15 residues. J lost 0 bases, V lost 4 bases, and 4 bases had no gene match. DNA of the CDR3: TGTGCCAGCAGCCGACAGGGGGTCATGAACACTGAAGCTTTCTTT. This sequence encodes CASSRQGVMNTEAFF.

The V and J genes are TRBV11-2 and TRBJ1-1, with D possibly TRBD1 on 6 matching bases. V dropped 3 bases and J dropped 5 bases, with 16 bases sitting between them. Germline V CDR1 and CDR2: SGHAT, FQNNGV. This CDR3 spans 15 amino acids. The CDR3 bases are TGTGCCAGCAGCTTGGACCACAGGGACGGTACTGAAGCTTTCTTT. It translates to CASSLDHRDGTEAFF. Based on the CDR3 plus reference TRBV11-2 and TRBJ1-1, the full variable domain is EAGVAQSPRYKIIEKRQSVAFWCNPISGHATLYWYQQILGQGPKLLIQFQNNGVVDDSQLPKDRFSAERLKGVDSTLKIQPAKLEDSAVYLCASSLDHRDGTEAFFGQGTRLTVV.

This clone was detected once. V and J are TRBV5-1 and TRBJ2-1; 11 nucleotides line up with TRBD2. Germline V lookup: CDR1 SGHRS, CDR2 YFSETQ. This CDR3 has 22 residues. Trimming cost V 0 bases and J 0 bases; bases outside gene matches: 17. The CDR3 loop is CASSLGLAGSVEGHASYNEQFF. Written as DNA, the CDR3 is TGCGCCAGCAGCTTGGGACTAGCGGGAAGCGTAGAGGGTCACGCCTCCTACAATGAGCAGTTCTTC.

V usage is TRBV25-1 and J usage is TRBJ1-6; D is unresolved. Germline V gene sequence: CDR1 MGHDK, CDR2 SYGVNS. This CDR3 region has 13 residues. The germline V and J ends were trimmed by 2 bases and 15 bases, with 14 bases remaining between them. Here the CDR3 reads CASSEIAVSHLHF. CDR3 DNA: TGTGCCAGCAGTGAAATAGCAGTCAGTCACCTCCACTTT. Complete variable domain (other parts from reference TRBV25-1 and TRBJ1-6): EADIYQTPRYLVIGTGKKITLECSQTMGHDKMYWYQQDPGMELHLIHYSYGVNSTEKGDLSSESTVSRIRTEHFPLTLESARPSHTSQYLCASSEIAVSHLHFGNGTRLTVT.

This clone showed up just once. The CDR3 DNA follows: TGTGCCAGCAGCGCCGATCCCCGGGACTCCCTCGAGCAGTACTTC. As protein: CASSADPRDSLEQYF. V usage is TRBV9 and J usage is TRBJ2-7; D possibly corresponds to TRBD2 (6 bases). The CDR3 consists of 15 residues. V lost 3 bases and J lost 6, with 19 bases in between. Germline V CDR1 and CDR2: SGDLS, YYNGEE.

The chain carries TRBV9 and TRBJ1-5; D may be TRBD1 (5 bases). V lost 2 bases, J lost 0 bases, and 12 bases lay in between. The CDR3 is 16 residues long. Germline CDR1 reads SGDLS; CDR2 reads YYNGEE. CDR3 bases: TGTGCCAGCAGCGTTCCGACAGAATATAGCAATCAGCCCCAGCATTTT. It yields the protein CASSVPTEYSNQPQHF.

The chain is built from TRBV7-2 and TRBJ2-7, with 10 bases fitting TRBD2. J was trimmed by 8 bases and V by 6 bases; bases with no gene match: 10. The CDR3 spans 14 residues. Germline assignment: CDR1 SGHTA and CDR2 FQGNSA. The CDR3: CASREAGGSIKQYF. Here the CDR3 DNA reads TGTGCCAGCAGAGAAGCGGGGGGGAGTATTAAGCAGTACTTC.

The CDR3 nucleotides are TGTGCCATAGGACTAGCGGGGTCTGAGCAGTTCTTC. Its protein is CAIGLAGSEQFF. The J gene is TRBJ2-1, the V gene TRBV10-3; the match to TRBD2 covers 12 bases. The CDR3 is made up of 12 amino acids. Germline V gene data show CDR1 as ENHRY and CDR2 as SYGVKD. Unmatched junction bases numbered 3, after V lost 9 bases and J lost 9 bases.

The V and J genes are TRBV4-2 and TRBJ1-3, with 8 positions matching TRBD1. Looked up from germline, CDR1 is LGHNA and CDR2 is YNFKEQ. The trim removed 4 bases at V and 4 bases at J, leaving 12 bases unmatched. The length of the CDR3 is 17 residues. In DNA, the CDR3 is TGTGCCAGCAGCCGCGGACAGGGCCCTCGGGTCGGAAACACCATATATTTT. This encodes CASSRGQGPRVGNTIYF.

Only a few counts were recorded for this clone. The gene calls are TRBV2 and TRBJ2-2; tentatively, D is TRBD2 (5 bases). Per the germline V gene, CDR1 is SNHLY and CDR2 is FYNNEI. With 2 bases removed from V and 6 bases from J, the gap between germline ends came to 16 bases. This CDR3 comprises 16 residues. The CDR3 sequence is CASSELGSSFAGELFF. In DNA, the CDR3 is TGTGCCAGCAGTGAACTGGGGTCTAGCTTTGCCGGGGAGCTGTTTTTT.

This clone was detected once. This rearrangement joins TRBV28 to TRBJ2-1; 7 bases are shared with TRBD1. CDR1 and CDR2 (germline): MDHEN, SYDVKM. The V gene end was trimmed by 6 bases and the J gene end by 0 bases; junction bases not matched to a gene: 14. The CDR3 sequence is 18 residues long. CDR3 sequence: CASRPDRSYRSSYNEQFF. In nucleotides, the CDR3 is TGTGCCAGCAGGCCGGACAGGTCCTACCGCAGCTCCTACAATGAGCAGTTCTTC.

V gene TRBV5-1 combines with J gene TRBJ2-2; 15 positions match TRBD2. Per germline, CDR1 SGHRS and CDR2 YFSETQ. The CDR3 length is 18 residues. V lost 0 bases and J lost 6; bases outside the gene matches: 6. CDR3 amino acids: CASSLAGTSGGPAGELFF. The CDR3 DNA sequence: TGCGCCAGCAGCTTGGCGGGGACTAGCGGGGGGCCGGCCGGGGAGCTGTTTTTT.

This chain uses TRBV19 with TRBJ2-1; 10 bases agree with TRBD2. J was trimmed by 6 bases and V by 3 bases; bases with no gene match: 5. The CDR3 has 15 amino acids. Germline CDR1 is LNHDA and CDR2 is SQIVND (reference sequence). The CDR3: CASSMGAGGFNEQFF. The CDR3 region has the DNA TGTGCCAGTAGTATGGGAGCGGGGGGGTTCAATGAGCAGTTCTTC.

V usage is TRBV6-5 and J usage is TRBJ2-1, with a weak D call TRBD2 (6 bases). V was cut by 5 bases and J by 7 bases, with 15 bases left in between. The CDR3 loop spans 14 amino acids. The V gene's germline CDR1 is MNHEY and CDR2 SVGAGI. Here the CDR3 reads CASSPAGRVNEQFF. DNA of the CDR3: TGTGCCAGCAGTCCTGCGGGGCGTGTGAATGAGCAGTTCTTC.

This clone was seen more than once but under ten times. The rearrangement uses TRBV5-1 and TRBJ2-5, with TRBD2 identical over 12 bases. CDR1 is SGHRS, CDR2 YFSETQ, per germline. Trimming removed 0 bases from V and 1 base from J; junction bases left unmatched: 1. The CDR3 contains 16 residues. The CDR3: CASSLGLAGVQETQYF. Here the CDR3 DNA reads TGCGCCAGCAGCTTGGGACTAGCGGGAGTCCAAGAGACCCAGTACTTC.

V gene TRBV15 combines with J gene TRBJ2-3, with 12 bases aligning to TRBD2. V lost 5 bases, J lost 5 bases, and 8 bases stayed unmatched. This CDR3 comprises 16 residues. Germline V gene sequence: CDR1 LNHNV, CDR2 YYDKDF (reference sequence). CDR3 DNA sequence: TGTGCCACCAGCGAAGGACTAGCGGGAAGGGTAGATACGCAGTATTTT. It is translated as CATSEGLAGRVDTQYF. The variable domain in full, with the rest retrieved from reference TRBV15 and TRBJ2-3, is DAMVIQNPRYQVTQFGKPVTLSCSQTLNHNVMYWYQQKSSQAPKLLFHYYDKDFNNEADTPDNFQSRRPNTSFCFLDIRSPGLGDTAMYLCATSEGLAGRVDTQYFGPGTRLTVL.

V is TRBV9 and J is TRBJ1-2; D is perhaps TRBD1 (6 bases). V was clipped by 5 bases and J by 2 bases, with 7 bases between them. In germline, CDR1 is SGDLS, CDR2 YYNGEE. There are 12 residues in the CDR3. The CDR3 bases are TGTGCCAGCAGGCAGGGGAACTATGGCTACACCTTC. Translated: CASRQGNYGYTF.

The J gene is TRBJ2-3, the V gene TRBV27; TRBD2 agrees at 8 bases. Germline V lookup: CDR1 MNHEY, CDR2 SMNVEV (reference sequence). The CDR3 consists of 18 residues. V gave up 4 bases and J gave up 1 base; unmatched junction bases: 13. Written as DNA, the CDR3 is TGTGCCAGCAGTTCGGGACTAGTCTTTCAGCGGGGCACAGATACGCAGTATTTT. Translated, it gives CASSSGLVFQRGTDTQYF.

The V gene is TRBV7-8, the J gene TRBJ2-3; the D is unclear. This CDR3 contains 15 residues. Looked up from germline, CDR1 is SGHVS and CDR2 is FQNEAQ. V was shortened by 5 bases and J by 2 bases, with 14 bases between the two germline ends. The CDR3 DNA sequence: TGTGCCAGCAGCGGCCCCTTTCTTTCCACAGATACGCAGTATTTT. This encodes CASSGPFLSTDTQYF.